This T cell receptor (beta chain) was obtained from a study of T cell responses to AZD1222 COVID-19 vaccine. Losses at the gene ends were 2 bases for V and 5 bases for J; bases not matched to a gene: 1. This CDR3 comprises 13 residues. Germline V gene data show CDR1 as SGHNT and CDR2 as YYREEE (reference sequence). Study-wide results and caveats: Of spike-specific TCRs, nearly half reportedly target regions left unmutated in variants. After two AZD1222 doses, spike-specific TCR breadth and depth rose versus day 0. Spike-wide coverage was observed for vaccine-associated CD4 TCRs, with dominant responses at 160-218 and 743-854.

This clone was recorded a few times. Its antigen is still unknown. Some clones are missing from TCRdb's copy, which holds only in-frame ones; the method was immunoSEQ multiplex PCR. The table records more than 95,000 clones, about 85% of them present only once. This chain links TRBV5-4 with TRBJ2-5; the match to TRBD1 covers 9 bases. The clonotype was recovered from an adult who received the AZD1222 COVID-19 vaccine. This specimen consisted of peripheral blood, obtained 28 days after the second AZD1222 dose. The CDR3 bases are TGTGCCAGCAGCTTCGACAGGGGGGAGACCCAGTACTTC. The encoded protein is CASSFDRGETQYF. Filled out from reference TRBV5-4 and TRBJ2-5, the complete variable domain reads ETGVTQSPTHLIKTRGQQVTLRCSSQSGHNTVSWYQQALGQGPQFIFQYYREEENGRGNFPPRFSGLQFPNYSSELNVNALELDDSALYLCASSFDRGETQYFGPGTRLLVL.